This entry features one T cell receptor (beta chain) sequence. The CDR3 extends over 16 amino acids. Trimming stripped 3 bases from V and 9 bases from J, with 20 bases between. The germline V gene has CDR1 LNHDA and CDR2 SQIVND (reference sequence). The sample belongs to a study of early stage breast cancer tumors. As for the study in general: ER+/PR+/HER2- status applied to about 75% of the 16 invasive breast tumors. Invasive lobular carcinomas made up about 35% of the 12 ER+/PR+/HER2- tumors.

Blood replicates held 0.5 ug DNA, tumor or normal breast roughly 1.5 ug, two each. The data were produced by immunoSEQ multiplex PCR, yet TCRdb's version contains in-frame clones alone and is incomplete. The sample holds about 29,000 clones, approximately 84% seen once. The TCR sequence derives from a person aged 45-60 years with breast cancer. The sample comprised blood. The chain employs TRBV19 and TRBJ2-2; D tentatively fits TRBD1 or TRBD2 (7 bases each). The CDR3 spells CASSIRETGRDRELFF. The CDR3 DNA sequence: TGTGCCAGTAGTATTCGTGAGACAGGGAGGGATCGGGAGCTGTTTTTT.